These 23 T cell receptor beta chains were all obtained from the same sample, sequenced in a study of T cell responses to AZD1222 COVID-19 vaccine. Sequencing used immunoSEQ multiplex PCR; TCRdb keeps in-frame clones, though not all of them. The sample shows some 80,000 clones, approximately 90% of them seen only once. The sample was peripheral blood, taken 28 days after the second AZD1222 dose. The receptors shown here come from an adult who received the AZD1222 COVID-19 vaccine.

This clone is a singleton in its sample. V and J are TRBV6-1 and TRBJ1-6; 7 nucleotides line up with TRBD1. V gave up 2 bases and J gave up 7 bases; unmatched junction bases: 5. The CDR3 contains 15 residues. Germline loops: CDR1 MNHNS, CDR2 SASEGT. For the CDR3, the DNA is TGTGCCAGCAGTGAACTCGCAGGGGGGAATTCACCCCTCCACTTT. Amino acid sequence: CASSELAGGNSPLHF.

The chain employs TRBV10-2 and TRBJ2-2, with D hard to call. The germline V gene encodes CDR1 WSHSY and CDR2 SAAADI. V lost 8 bases and J lost 7, with 11 bases in between. The CDR3 is 12 amino acids. CDR3 bases: TGCGCCAGCGCTAGGGCGGTCGGGGAGCTGTTTTTT. This sequence encodes CASARAVGELFF.

The CDR3 DNA sequence: TGTGCCAGCAGCTTAGATAAGTCACCCCAGCATTTT. This codes for CASSLDKSPQHF. This sequence joins TRBV7-9 and TRBJ1-5, with D unclear. This CDR3 spans 12 amino acids. The V gene lost 1 base and the J gene lost 10 bases, with 8 bases spanning the gap. The germline V gene has CDR1 SEHNR and CDR2 FQNEAQ (reference sequence). The full variable domain, its missing parts supplied by reference TRBV7-9 and TRBJ1-5, is DTGVSQNPRHKITKRGQNVTFRCDPISEHNRLYWYRQTLGQGPEFLTYFQNEAQLEKSRLLSDRFSAERPKGSFSTLEIQRTEQGDSAMYLCASSLDKSPQHFGDGTRLSIL.

This clone was observed a handful of times. The chain joins TRBV12-3 or TRBV12-4 to TRBJ1-1; D remains ambiguous. The CDR3 spans 12 residues. Trimming removed 5 bases from V and 7 bases from J, with 11 bases in between. The CDR3 loop reads CASSLELHEAFF. CDR3 nucleotide sequence: TGTGCCAGCAGTCTTGAGCTCCATGAAGCTTTCTTT.

The CDR3 sequence: CASSVGAYTDTQYF. The CDR3 DNA sequence: TGTGCCAGCAGTGTGGGGGCCTACACAGATACGCAGTATTTT. V usage is TRBV2 and J usage is TRBJ2-3; the D gene is possibly TRBD1 (6 bases). V shed 4 bases and J shed 2 bases, with 10 bases lying between them. The CDR3 has 14 residues. In germline, CDR1 is SNHLY, CDR2 FYNNEI.

V usage is TRBV6-5 and J usage is TRBJ1-2, with D tentatively TRBD1 (6 bases). Trimming took off 0 bases at V and 6 bases at J, with 8 bases between the two ends. This CDR3 region has 13 residues. Per germline, CDR1 MNHEY and CDR2 SVGAGI. CDR3 sequence: CASSYSRQDGYTF. DNA for the CDR3: TGTGCCAGCAGTTACTCGAGACAGGATGGCTACACCTTC.

J is TRBJ1-1 and V is TRBV5-8; D gene unclear. The V gene lost 2 bases and the J gene lost 8 bases, with 4 bases spanning the gap. From germline, CDR1 is SGHTS and CDR2 YDEGEE. The CDR3 is 10 residues long. CDR3 sequence (DNA): TGTGCCAGCAGCTTAGGGGAAGCTTTCTTT. It is translated as CASSLGEAFF.

The chain links TRBV5-1 to TRBJ2-2; D unclear. This CDR3 has 14 residues. The germline V gene encodes CDR1 SGHRS and CDR2 YFSETQ. Trimming left V 2 bases short and J 0 bases short, with 5 bases between. The CDR3 sequence: CASSFAANTGELFF. CDR3 in DNA: TGCGCCAGCAGCTTCGCGGCGAACACCGGGGAGCTGTTTTTT. Full variable domain (missing parts from reference TRBV5-1 and TRBJ2-2): KAGVTQTPRYLIKTRGQQVTLSCSPISGHRSVSWYQQTPGQGLQFLFEYFSETQRNKGNFPGRFSGRQFSNSRSEMNVSTLELGDSALYLCASSFAANTGELFFGEGSRLTVL.

This clone appeared once. This sequence joins TRBV5-1 and TRBJ1-4; the D gene is possibly TRBD1 (5 bases). Germline V lookup: CDR1 SGHRS, CDR2 YFSETQ. Trimming removed 0 bases at V and 2 bases at J, with 14 bases between. CDR3 length: 17 residues. In DNA, the CDR3 is TGCGCCAGCAGCTTGGGCCAGGGAATGGGTACTAATGAAAAACTGTTTTTT. The encoded protein is CASSLGQGMGTNEKLFF. The whole variable domain, filled in from reference TRBV5-1 and TRBJ1-4, reads KAGVTQTPRYLIKTRGQQVTLSCSPISGHRSVSWYQQTPGQGLQFLFEYFSETQRNKGNFPGRFSGRQFSNSRSEMNVSTLELGDSALYLCASSLGQGMGTNEKLFFGSGTQLSVL.

The chain carries TRBV20-1 and TRBJ1-6; D is undetermined. This CDR3 contains 11 residues. CDR1 and CDR2 (germline): DFQATT, SNEGSKA (reference sequence). V was shortened by 0 bases and J by 14 bases, with 8 bases between the two germline ends. The CDR3 DNA is TGCAGTGCTAGAGATGGGCCGGCCCTCCACTTT. Amino acid sequence: CSARDGPALHF.

The rearrangement links TRBV7-9 to TRBJ1-4; TRBD1 is a possible D gene (5 bases). The CDR3 totals 13 residues. Germline CDR1 is SEHNR and CDR2 is FQNEAQ (reference sequence). Trimming removed 5 bases from V and 7 bases from J, with 11 bases in between. The CDR3 DNA follows: TGTGCCAGCAGCCCAAATGGGGGTGAAAAACTGTTTTTT. Translating it yields CASSPNGGEKLFF.

The rearrangement joins TRBV27 to TRBJ1-5; 12 bases align to TRBD1. With 2 bases clipped from V and 7 bases from J, the junction kept 6 bases outside the gene matches. This CDR3 region has 16 residues. CDR1 and CDR2 from the germline V gene are MNHEY and SMNVEV (reference sequence). CDR3 nucleotide sequence: TGTGCCAGCAGTTTAAAGGGACAGGGGGCCACCCAGCCCCAGCATTTT. It is translated as CASSLKGQGATQPQHF.

The V call is TRBV28, the J call TRBJ1-2, with D perhaps TRBD1 (6 bases). CDR1 is MDHEN and CDR2 is SYDVKM in the germline V gene. V dropped 5 bases and J dropped 7 bases, with 11 bases sitting between them. The CDR3 runs to 12 residues. In DNA form, the CDR3 reads TGTGCCAGCAGTCCAGGGGAAGGTGGCTACACCTTC. Protein product: CASSPGEGGYTF.

CDR3 DNA sequence: TGTGCCAGCAGTTATTCCCTAGCGGGGGGGCCCCTTAGCACAGATACGCAGTATTTT. Its translation: CASSYSLAGGPLSTDTQYF. The chain carries TRBV6-2 or TRBV6-3 and TRBJ2-3; 12 bases map to TRBD2. CDR1 is MNHEY, CDR2 SVGEGT, per germline. This CDR3 is 19 amino acids long. The J segment lost 0 bases and the V segment lost 3 bases, leaving 10 bases of the junction unmatched.

This rearrangement joins TRBV5-1 to TRBJ1-1, with a tentative D call TRBD1 (6 bases). Trimming took 1 base from V and 1 from J, leaving 11 bases between them. The CDR3 is 15 residues long. The germline gives CDR1 SGHRS, CDR2 YFSETQ. The CDR3 loop reads CASSLSGAPNTEAFF. The CDR3 bases are TGCGCCAGCAGCTTGTCAGGGGCCCCGAACACTGAAGCTTTCTTT.

V is TRBV2 and J is TRBJ1-4; D perhaps matches TRBD1 (5 bases). Per the germline V gene, CDR1 is SNHLY and CDR2 is FYNNEI. V was cut by 7 bases and J by 8 bases, with 17 bases left in between. The CDR3 has 14 residues. The CDR3, as DNA: TGTGCCAGCACCCGGGGACCATTATCGGAAAAACTGTTTTTT. Amino acid sequence: CASTRGPLSEKLFF.

This clone came up once. This chain joins TRBV7-9 and TRBJ2-1, with unresolved D. Germline V gives CDR1 SEHNR, CDR2 FQNEAQ (reference sequence). V dropped 1 base and J dropped 4 bases, with 8 bases sitting between them. The CDR3 spans 14 residues. Here the CDR3 reads CASSLVPGYNEQFF. CDR3 DNA: TGTGCCAGCAGCTTAGTTCCAGGATACAATGAGCAGTTCTTC. Together with reference TRBV7-9 and TRBJ2-1, the CDR3 gives the full variable domain: DTGVSQNPRHKITKRGQNVTFRCDPISEHNRLYWYRQTLGQGPEFLTYFQNEAQLEKSRLLSDRFSAERPKGSFSTLEIQRTEQGDSAMYLCASSLVPGYNEQFFGPGTRLTVL.

The V and J genes are TRBV7-8 and TRBJ2-5; D possibly corresponds to TRBD2 (6 bases). Germline V gene sequence: CDR1 SGHVS, CDR2 FQNEAQ. V was cut by 1 base and J by 4 bases, with 13 bases left in between. The CDR3 is made up of 15 amino acids. The CDR3: CASSLGGGISETQYF. For the CDR3, the DNA is TGTGCCAGCAGCTTAGGTGGCGGGATTTCAGAGACCCAGTACTTC.

The chain employs TRBV6-1 and TRBJ1-3; 10 bases are shared with TRBD1. Per germline, CDR1 MNHNS and CDR2 SASEGT. Unmatched junction bases numbered 4, after V lost 0 bases and J lost 8 bases. This CDR3 region has 15 residues. DNA of the CDR3: TGTGCCAGCAGTGAAGCCGATGGACAGGGGGACACCATATATTTT. Its translation: CASSEADGQGDTIYF.

This chain links TRBV6-2 or TRBV6-3 with TRBJ1-1; D is uncertain. The CDR3 has 12 residues. CDR1 MNHEY and CDR2 SVGEGT come from the germline V gene. Trimming left V 5 bases short and J 5 bases short, with 9 bases between. CDR3 region: CASSDPETEAFF. The CDR3 DNA follows: TGTGCCAGCAGTGATCCGGAAACTGAAGCTTTCTTT.

This chain joins TRBV2 and TRBJ2-4, with unresolved D. CDR3 length: 14 residues. Trimming pared 7 bases from V and 0 bases from J, leaving 10 bases between. Germline lookup yields CDR1 SNHLY and CDR2 FYNNEI. The CDR3 spells CASTYGEAKNIQYF. CDR3 bases: TGTGCCAGCACGTACGGTGAAGCCAAAAACATTCAGTACTTC.

The sample holds a few counts of this clone. The V and J genes are TRBV5-6 and TRBJ1-3; D may be TRBD1 (6 bases). Per the germline V gene, CDR1 is SGHDT and CDR2 is YYEEEE. Trimming shortened V by 3 bases and J by 0 bases, and 13 bases separated the two germline ends. The CDR3 consists of 16 residues. The CDR3 sequence is CASSSLGASSGNTIYF. The CDR3 region has the DNA TGTGCCAGCAGCTCCCTGGGGGCCAGCTCTGGAAACACCATATATTTT.

The chain links TRBV5-1 to TRBJ2-5; a possible D gene is TRBD1 (5 bases). The V end lost 4 bases, the J end lost 3 bases, and 10 bases lay between the germline ends. There are 13 residues in the CDR3. Germline CDR1 SGHRS, CDR2 YFSETQ. The CDR3 sequence is CASSTGQEETQYF. DNA for the CDR3: TGCGCCAGCAGCACTGGACAAGAAGAGACCCAGTACTTC.